This passage covers 5 T cell receptor beta chains from one sample sequenced in a study of blood T cell repertoires in COVID-19. Clones were sequenced by immunoSEQ multiplex PCR, and TCRdb holds only the in-frame ones, with some missing. The sample lists some 460,000 clones; around 90% were seen once. Sequencing used PBMCs or T cells enriched from blood (not recorded which). Receptors were obtained from a woman aged 18-29 years with acute COVID-19.

About this clone: Distinct nucleotide sequences in the sample also encode this CDR3. This chain joins TRBV11-2 and TRBJ2-7, with 9 nucleotides matching TRBD2. The CDR3 spans 14 residues. CDR1 and CDR2 (germline): SGHAT, FQNNGV. The trim removed 4 bases at V and 2 bases at J, leaving 3 bases unmatched. The CDR3 coding sequence is TGTGCCAGCAGCTCGACTAGCGGCGCCTACGAGCAGTACTTC. Protein: CASSSTSGAYEQYF.

This chain connects TRBV5-6 to TRBJ1-5; 11 bases are a match to TRBD1. Germline V gene lookup returns CDR1 SGHDT and CDR2 YYEEEE. Trimming removed 8 bases from V and 6 bases from J; junction bases left unmatched: 10. The CDR3 totals 15 residues. The CDR3 is CARPFGDRGSQPQHF. DNA for the CDR3: TGTGCCAGGCCCTTCGGGGACAGGGGGAGTCAGCCCCAGCATTTT.

A single count supports this clone. J is TRBJ2-7 and V is TRBV25-1, with a weak D call TRBD2 (5 bases). CDR1 is MGHDK and CDR2 is SYGVNS in the germline V gene. The CDR3 spans 12 residues. The ends were cut back, 9 bases at V and 9 bases at J, with 18 bases in the middle. The CDR3 region has the DNA TGTGCCAGTGGCGAGGGCGGGTCGGCGCAGTACTTC. Amino acids: CASGEGGSAQYF.

This clone has a handful of counts. J is TRBJ2-7 and V is TRBV29-1; 13 bases are shared with TRBD2. V shed 5 bases, J shed 3 bases, and the junction held 10 bases outside the gene matches. This CDR3 has 16 residues. Germline assignment: CDR1 SQVTM and CDR2 ANQGSEA. CDR3 residues: CSVFPGLAGLSYEQYF. CDR3 DNA: TGCAGCGTTTTCCCGGGACTAGCGGGATTGAGCTACGAGCAGTACTTC.

This sequence joins TRBV10-1 and TRBJ2-1, with 9 bases identical to TRBD1. Per germline, CDR1 WNHNN and CDR2 SYGVQD (reference sequence). The CDR3 extends over 14 amino acids. V trimming: 8 bases; J trimming: 9 bases; junction bases outside the gene matches: 11. The CDR3 sequence is CASSGTGLGTEQFF. The CDR3 DNA follows: TGCGCCAGCTCCGGGACAGGGTTAGGAACTGAGCAGTTCTTC.